The 3 T cell receptor beta chains presented below share a single source sample, sequenced in a study of blood T cells in healthy people across ages. A sample-barcoded 5' primer and a J-beta primer mix were used in a second PCR of roughly 6 to 11 cycles. Each CDR3 protein gets one entry after TCRdb re-called the 5' RACE reads with MiXCR. The table shows around 790,000 distinct CDR3 sequences, with approximately 44% occurring only once. The source material was blood. These receptors were taken from a man aged 55 to 70 in good health.

The rearrangement joins TRBV18 to TRBJ1-5; TRBD1 might be the D (5 bases). The CDR3 length is 17 residues. V was trimmed by 3 bases and J by 2 bases, leaving 17 bases between them. Germline CDR1 KGHSH, CDR2 LQKENI. CDR3 sequence reads: CASSPGFQGWGNQPQHF. Written as DNA, the CDR3 is TGTGCCAGCTCACCGGGGTTTCAGGGCTGGGGCAATCAGCCCCAGCATTTT.

This chain joins TRBV5-6 and TRBJ2-3; 8 bases line up with TRBD1. V shed 3 bases, J shed 1 base, and the junction held 4 bases outside the gene matches. In germline, CDR1 is SGHDT, CDR2 YYEEEE. The CDR3 sequence is 15 residues long. The CDR3: CASSSMTGGTDTQYF. DNA for the CDR3: TGTGCCAGCAGCTCTATGACAGGGGGCACAGATACGCAGTATTTT.

The table lists this clonotype with a few counts. The genes are TRBV7-9 and TRBJ2-7; no clear D. V dropped 1 base and J dropped 2 bases, with 12 bases sitting between them. CDR3 length: 15 amino acids. The germline V gene encodes CDR1 SEHNR and CDR2 FQNEAQ (reference sequence). The CDR3 loop is CASSLGWSTAYEQYF. For the CDR3, the DNA is TGTGCCAGCAGCTTAGGTTGGTCCACTGCCTACGAGCAGTACTTC. Full variable domain (remainder filled in from reference TRBV7-9 and TRBJ2-7): DTGVSQNPRHKITKRGQNVTFRCDPISEHNRLYWYRQTLGQGPEFLTYFQNEAQLEKSRLLSDRFSAERPKGSFSTLEIQRTEQGDSAMYLCASSLGWSTAYEQYFGPGTRLTVT.